This TCR beta chain was observed in a study of metastatic and nonmetastatic thyroid tumors. Study summary: From malignant and benign thyroid patients, repertoires in blood and in tumor or nodule tissue were compared. Findings of the study overall: For both blood and tumor, malignant thyroid tumors reportedly showed significantly higher TCR beta diversity than benign nodules did.

Per the authors' pipeline: The study's classifier, a distant-metastasis tool for papillary thyroid cancer, was built using CDR3 differences across clinicopathological groups. With MiXCR, TCRdb reprocessed the PCR reads. The V and J calls and clone size come from TCRdb's table, not from the authors' own analysis. The table shows about 40,000 clones, with roughly 12% occurring only once. This clone was counted many times. Antigen unknown. The germline V gene has CDR1 SGHTA and CDR2 FQGNSA. The CDR3 runs to 18 residues. V was trimmed by 7 bases and J by 2 bases, leaving 24 bases between them. Not a single patient had been given any form of treatment at any point before undergoing thyroid surgery.

This sequence was found in a female donor with papillary thyroid cancer or a benign thyroid nodule (not recorded which). Some clones in this sample may be carry-over from other donors' samples. The J gene is TRBJ1-5, the V gene TRBV7-2; tentative D call: TRBD1 (5 bases). Sequenced: blood. CDR3 DNA sequence: TGTGCCAGCAACAAAAACTCCGGGGGGAAGAGTGGCAATCAGCCCCAGCATTTT. This encodes CASNKNSGGKSGNQPQHF.